This T cell receptor beta chain was found in a study of blood T cell repertoires in COVID-19. Looking at the study overall: The study drew acute and convalescent COVID-19 samples from the United States, Italy and Spain. PBMCs, B-cell-depleted T cells, or T cells provided the cDNA or gDNA that made up the material.

The V gene lost 6 bases and the J gene lost 1 base, with 18 bases spanning the gap. The CDR3 spans 15 residues. Germline values: CDR1 SQVTM, CDR2 ANQGSEA. In the original analysis: Estimated nucleated cell counts came from reference gene primer amplification. Sequenced by immunoSEQ multiplex PCR; TCRdb stores in-frame clones only, minus some. V, J and clone size reflect that table, while D and trimming were determined from the DNA. The table records 110,000 or so clones, roughly 80% of them present only once. The sequence derives from a woman of 80 years or more with acute or convalescent COVID-19. Sequencing was performed on peripheral blood. The chain uses TRBV29-1 and TRBJ2-5, with D perhaps matching TRBD1 (6 bases). The CDR3: CSVRVQGTPQETQYF. The CDR3 DNA follows: TGCAGCGTCCGGGTCCAGGGGACCCCCCAAGAGACCCAGTACTTC.